Here is one TCR beta chain with its context. This entry belongs to a study of CD8+ T cells in alopecia areata. Overall study context: Tofacitinib therapy lasting 6 to 18 months was followed by 6 months off drug.

Germline CDR1 is MGHRA and CDR2 is YSYEKL. J lost 13 bases, V lost 1 base, and 6 bases had no gene match. CDR3 size: 13 residues. Sequencing used cDNA as its template, made by extracting RNA and reverse transcribing it. Assay: immunoSEQ multiplex PCR; the TCRdb copy retains only in-frame clones and omits some. The sample lists under 250,000 clones, roughly 57% seen once, with 0.45% in the top ten. This clonotype was obtained from a human donor with alopecia areata. The specimen comprised CD4+ T cells sorted from blood, sampled at week 0. The gene calls are TRBV4-1 and TRBJ1-4; 7 bases agree with TRBD1. The CDR3 bases are TGCGCCAGCAGCCAAGCCCCGACAGGGAGACTGTTTTTT. It encodes CASSQAPTGRLFF.